These T cell receptor beta chains were read from a single sample in a study of CD8+ T cells in alopecia areata. The protocol was immunoSEQ multiplex PCR, while the TCRdb copy is restricted to in-frame clones and leaves out a portion. This table holds 150,000 to 250,000 clones, 58% found once. Sequencing was performed on CD4+ T cells sorted from blood, taken at week 24, from a patient treated with tofacitinib. The receptors were sampled from a human donor with alopecia areata. Both conserved end residues are part of each CDR3. Each record gives: V gene, clone size, D gene, J gene, CDR3 protein, CDR3 DNA. D genes are given only for firm matches. Not every row has a clone size; where given, it reads once, few, many or a size class.

TRBV2	NA	NA	TRBJ2-3	CASSDRGDTQYF	TGTGCCAGCAGTGATCGGGGGGATACGCAGTATTTT
TRBV13	once	NA	TRBJ1-5	CASSLGRYSNQPQHF	TGTGCCAGCAGCTTAGGAAGGTATAGCAATCAGCCCCAGCATTTT
TRBV9	once	NA	TRBJ2-7	CASSLRRDAHAYEQYF	TGTGCCAGCAGCTTGCGCAGAGATGCGCACGCCTACGAGCAGTACTTC
TRBV2	NA	NA	TRBJ2-2	CASSATGGGAGELFF	TGTGCCAGCAGTGCGACAGGCGGCGGGGCCGGGGAGCTGTTTTTT
TRBV4-1	NA	TRBD2	TRBJ2-7	CASSSRGGVAEQYF	TGCGCCAGCAGCTCCCGGGGAGGGGTGGCCGAGCAGTACTTC
TRBV30	NA	NA	TRBJ2-2	CAWSVNGNEGGELFF	TGTGCCTGGAGTGTCAACGGGAACGAGGGCGGGGAGCTGTTTTTT
TRBV6-5	once	NA	TRBJ1-5	CASSARENQPQHF	TGTGCCAGCAGTGCCAGGGAGAATCAGCCCCAGCATTTT
TRBV27	few	NA	TRBJ1-5	CASSRDTNQPQHF	TGTGCCAGCAGTCGGGACACCAATCAGCCCCAGCATTTT
TRBV7-8	NA	TRBD2	TRBJ2-7	CASSLALTSGPYEQYF	TGTGCCAGCAGCTTAGCGCTCACTAGCGGACCTTACGAGCAGTACTTC
TRBV27	NA	NA	TRBJ2-1	CASSLYTQYNEQFF	TGTGCCAGCAGTTTATATACACAGTACAATGAGCAGTTCTTC
TRBV19	few	TRBD2	TRBJ2-7	CASSRLAGASYEQYF	TGTGCCAGTAGTCGGCTAGCGGGAGCGTCCTACGAGCAGTACTTC
TRBV4-1	few	TRBD1	TRBJ1-2	CASSQGRGTANYGYTF	TGCGCCAGCAGCCAAGGTCGCGGGACAGCCAACTATGGCTACACCTTC
TRBV2	NA	NA	TRBJ2-7	CASSVEQVPYEQYF	TGTGCCAGCAGTGTAGAACAGGTACCCTACGAGCAGTACTTC
TRBV29-1	NA	NA	TRBJ2-5	CSVATNQETQYF	TGCAGCGTTGCGACTAATCAAGAGACCCAGTACTTC
TRBV29-1	NA	NA	TRBJ2-7	CSPRTVSYEQYF	TGCAGCCCGAGGACAGTCTCCTACGAGCAGTACTTC
TRBV28	NA	NA	TRBJ1-2	CASSFVAGYGYTF	TGTGCCAGCAGTTTCGTCGCCGGGTATGGCTACACCTTC
TRBV29-1	NA	TRBD2	TRBJ2-5	CSVTGLAETQYF	TGCAGCGTGACAGGACTAGCGGAGACCCAGTACTTC
TRBV6-5	NA	TRBD1	TRBJ1-4	CASANRGTNEKLFF	TGTGCCAGCGCGAACAGGGGGACTAATGAAAAACTGTTTTTT
TRBV2	NA	NA	TRBJ2-7	CASSDREEQYF	TGTGCCAGCAGTGATAGGGAGGAGCAGTACTTC
TRBV9	few	NA	TRBJ2-1	CASSSRPDYEQFF	TGTGCCAGCAGCTCAAGACCCGACTATGAGCAGTTCTTC
TRBV6-6	NA	NA	TRBJ2-1	CASSPNWNEQFF	TGTGCCAGCAGTCCTAACTGGAATGAGCAGTTCTTC
TRBV11-2	NA	TRBD1	TRBJ2-3	CASRSQGVGADTQYF	TGTGCCAGCAGATCACAGGGGGTGGGGGCAGATACGCAGTATTTT
TRBV5-1	NA	NA	TRBJ2-1	CASSSAREQFF	TGCGCCAGCAGCTCGGCACGGGAGCAGTTCTTC
TRBV9	NA	TRBD1	TRBJ1-2	CASSVEAGGLYGYTF	TGTGCCAGCAGCGTAGAAGCAGGGGGCTTATATGGCTACACCTTC
TRBV2	few	NA	TRBJ2-5	CASSVREQETQYF	TGTGCCAGCAGTGTCCGGGAACAAGAGACCCAGTACTTC
TRBV5-1	NA	TRBD1	TRBJ1-2	CASREDRAYGYTF	TGCGCCAGCAGGGAAGACAGGGCCTATGGCTACACCTTC
TRBV28	few	NA	TRBJ1-2	CASGSIYGYTF	TGTGCCAGCGGAAGCATCTATGGCTACACCTTC